These 23 T cell receptor beta chains were all obtained from the same sample, sequenced in a study of blood T cell repertoires in COVID-19. Profiled with immunoSEQ multiplex PCR; TCRdb holds only in-frame clones, not every one. Of a few hundred thousand clones listed, around 88% are singletons. Sequenced input: PBMCs or T cells enriched from blood (not recorded which). These receptors were obtained from a woman in her twenties or thirties who had been exposed to COVID-19.

In its sample, this clone was seen once. The V and J genes are TRBV24-1 and TRBJ1-4, with 8 bases fitting TRBD1. The CDR3 has 16 residues. V lost 4 bases and J lost 8; bases outside the gene matches: 11. Germline CDR1 KGHDR, CDR2 SFDVKD. The CDR3 reads CATSEGQTGGEEKLFF. The CDR3 DNA follows: TGTGCCACCAGTGAGGGCCAAACAGGGGGAGAGGAAAAACTGTTTTTT.

CDR3 protein: CASSPRHDYGYTF. The CDR3 coding sequence is TGCGCCAGCAGCCCCCGACACGACTATGGCTACACCTTC. The chain uses TRBV5-1 and TRBJ1-2, with no clear D. Germline lookup yields CDR1 SGHRS and CDR2 YFSETQ. V lost 4 bases and J 3 bases, leaving 10 bases between the germline ends. CDR3 length: 13 residues.

The chain carries TRBV9 and TRBJ2-1; tentative D call: TRBD2 (7 bases). V lost 4 bases and J 1 base, leaving 18 bases between the germline ends. The CDR3 is 17 residues long. CDR1 and CDR2 from the germline V gene are SGDLS and YYNGEE. For the CDR3, the DNA is TGTGCCAGCAGCCCCACTCGGGGGGCGGAATCCTACAATGAGCAGTTCTTC. It encodes CASSPTRGAESYNEQFF.

The table lists this clone with a count of one. CDR3 nucleotides: TGTGCCAGCTCTCCGGGGGATAATTCACCCCTCCACTTT. Amino acids: CASSPGDNSPLHF. The chain recombines TRBV9 with TRBJ1-6; the D gene is possibly TRBD1 (5 bases). This CDR3 has 13 residues. V gave up 7 bases and J gave up 5 bases, with 10 bases separating them. In germline, CDR1 is SGDLS, CDR2 YYNGEE.

The sample holds one count of this clone. The gene calls are TRBV3-1 (or the pseudogene TRBV3-2) and TRBJ1-2, with a tentative D call TRBD1 (5 bases). The V gene lost 2 bases and the J gene lost 5 bases, with 6 bases spanning the gap. Germline values: CDR1 LGHDT, CDR2 YNNKEL (reference sequence). The CDR3 has 12 residues. The CDR3: CASSQRGYGYTF. The CDR3 DNA is TGTGCCAGCAGCCAAAGGGGATATGGCTACACCTTC.

This clone was recorded once. This chain uses TRBV3-1 (or the pseudogene TRBV3-2) with TRBJ1-2; no reliable D call. CDR3 length: 16 residues. The V gene's germline CDR1 is LGHDT and CDR2 YNNKEL (reference sequence). The V end was cut by 1 base, the J end by 3 bases, with 15 bases between. CDR3 in amino acids: CASSQGEWRSDYGYTF. DNA for the CDR3: TGTGCCAGCAGCCAAGGAGAATGGCGGAGTGACTATGGCTACACCTTC.

The genes are TRBV3-1 (or the pseudogene TRBV3-2) and TRBJ2-7; D perhaps matches TRBD1 (6 bases). Germline V gene lookup returns CDR1 LGHDT and CDR2 YNNKEL (reference sequence). The V end lost 0 bases, the J end lost 3 bases, and 15 bases lay between the germline ends. This CDR3 comprises 16 residues. DNA for the CDR3: TGTGCCAGCAGCCAAGATGGGGGCAGGGCCTTCTACGAGCAGTACTTC. Protein product: CASSQDGGRAFYEQYF.

The genes are TRBV2 and TRBJ2-1, with 12 bases lining up with TRBD2. CDR1 and CDR2 (germline): SNHLY, FYNNEI. With 3 bases clipped from V and 7 bases from J, the junction kept 10 bases outside the gene matches. This CDR3 has 17 amino acids. The CDR3 DNA reads as TGTGCCAGCAGTGATTTGGGACTAGCGGGTCAAAAGAATGAGCAGTTCTTC. Amino acid sequence: CASSDLGLAGQKNEQFF.

The chain has TRBV4-2 and TRBJ2-7; 11 bases match TRBD2. Germline CDR1 LGHNA, CDR2 YNFKEQ. The J segment lost 3 bases and the V segment lost 5 bases, leaving 12 bases of the junction unmatched. The CDR3 is 17 amino acids. The CDR3 is CASSNGLGLAGFYEQYF. In DNA form, the CDR3 reads TGTGCCAGCAGCAACGGCTTAGGACTAGCGGGTTTCTACGAGCAGTACTTC.

The chain combines TRBV5-5 with TRBJ2-3; TRBD1 matches 8 bases. The CDR3 has 15 residues. Trimming cost V 2 bases and J 4 bases; bases outside gene matches: 6. From germline, CDR1 is SGHKS and CDR2 YYEKEE (reference sequence). The CDR3 sequence is CASSFRDRLADTQYF. Here the CDR3 DNA reads TGTGCCAGCAGCTTCCGGGACAGGTTGGCAGATACGCAGTATTTT.

This chain joins TRBV6-4 and TRBJ1-5; no definite D call. From germline, CDR1 is MRHNA and CDR2 SNTAGT. The CDR3 totals 15 residues. Trimming shortened V by 3 bases and J by 0 bases, and 9 bases separated the two germline ends. DNA of the CDR3: TGTGCCAGCAGTGAAGAGGGTCTTAGCAATCAGCCCCAGCATTTT. It yields the protein CASSEEGLSNQPQHF.

This clone was detected once. DNA for the CDR3: TGTGCCAGCTCACCACCAGGGACAAGCACAGATACGCAGTATTTT. This codes for CASSPPGTSTDTQYF. The chain is built from TRBV18 and TRBJ2-3, with D tentatively TRBD1 (6 bases). Trimming removed 0 bases at V and 0 bases at J, with 7 bases between. The CDR3 extends over 15 amino acids. Per germline, CDR1 KGHSH and CDR2 LQKENI.

The rearrangement links TRBV19 to TRBJ1-1; D gene ambiguous. V was clipped by 7 bases and J by 7 bases, with 13 bases between them. Germline V gene sequence: CDR1 LNHDA, CDR2 SQIVND (reference sequence). The CDR3 runs 12 residues. The CDR3 sequence is CASTRRGGEAFF. The CDR3 region has the DNA TGTGCCAGTACACGGCGGGGAGGTGAAGCTTTCTTT. Full variable domain (outside the CDR3, taken from reference TRBV19 and TRBJ1-1): DGGITQSPKYLFRKEGQNVTLSCEQNLNHDAMYWYRQDPGQGLRLIYYSQIVNDFQKGDIAEGYSVSREKKESFPLTVTSAQKNPTAFYLCASTRRGGEAFFGQGTRLTVV.

The genes are TRBV29-1 and TRBJ2-7; 13 bases agree with TRBD2. Germline trimming cut 7 bases from V and 2 bases from J; bases unmatched to any gene: 5. The CDR3 spans 14 residues. Germline assignment: CDR1 SQVTM and CDR2 ANQGSEA. The CDR3 nucleotides read TGCAGCGCTAGCGGGACTAGCGGGACCTACGAGCAGTACTTC. Protein sequence: CSASGTSGTYEQYF.

The V and J genes are TRBV4-1 and TRBJ1-2, with D possibly TRBD1 on 6 matching bases. Germline CDR1 and CDR2: MGHRA and YSYEKL. The CDR3 loop spans 17 amino acids. Trimming took 6 bases from V and 2 from J, leaving 22 bases between them. The CDR3 DNA follows: TGCGCCAGCAGGCAACTTGACAGCGGGGGGCTCAACTATGGCTACACCTTC. Translated: CASRQLDSGGLNYGYTF.

V and J are TRBV11-2 and TRBJ2-5, with 9 bases aligning to TRBD2. Trimming at V came to 5 bases and at J to 5 bases, leaving 9 bases not matched to a gene. The germline V gene encodes CDR1 SGHAT and CDR2 FQNNGV. This CDR3 spans 15 amino acids. The CDR3 protein is CASSLHRGGAETQYF. DNA for the CDR3: TGTGCCAGCAGCCTCCACCGCGGGGGGGCGGAGACCCAGTACTTC.

The gene calls are TRBV2 and TRBJ1-1; 10 positions match TRBD1. V shed 4 bases, J shed 8 bases, and the junction held 4 bases outside the gene matches. Germline V gives CDR1 SNHLY, CDR2 FYNNEI. The CDR3 covers 13 residues. The CDR3 spells CASSAGQGGEAFF. CDR3 in DNA: TGTGCCAGCAGTGCCGGACAGGGGGGCGAAGCTTTCTTT.

This chain links TRBV6-5 with TRBJ2-5, with D possibly matching TRBD1 (6 bases). Germline-derived CDR1 and CDR2 are MNHEY and SVGAGI. CDR3 length: 15 amino acids. The V gene lost 8 bases and the J gene lost 6 bases, with 22 bases spanning the gap. The CDR3 coding sequence is TGTGCCAGCGTACACAGGGACAAGGTAGAGAAGACCCAGTACTTC. This encodes CASVHRDKVEKTQYF.

The CDR3 DNA reads as TGCAGTGCTAGTGGCAGGGGCTTCTATGGCTACACCTTC. It encodes CSASGRGFYGYTF. The rearrangement links TRBV20-1 to TRBJ1-2; a weak D match, TRBD1 (6 bases). This CDR3 spans 13 amino acids. CDR1 and CDR2 (germline): DFQATT, SNEGSKA (reference sequence). The V end was cut by 3 bases, the J end by 4 bases, with 12 bases between.

The chain has TRBV4-1 and TRBJ2-7; 8 bases match TRBD2. There are 16 residues in the CDR3. The germline V gene has CDR1 MGHRA and CDR2 YSYEKL. Trimming took 0 bases from V and 4 from J; bases not matched to a gene: 8. The DNA for the CDR3 is TGCGCCAGCAGCCAAGAGGGACTAGTGGGGTCGTACGAGCAGTACTTC. This gives the protein CASSQEGLVGSYEQYF.

The chain joins TRBV15 to TRBJ1-5, with D tentatively TRBD1 (6 bases). The germline CDR1 and CDR2 sequences are LNHNV and YYDKDF (reference sequence). V shed 2 bases and J shed 3 bases, with 14 bases lying between them. CDR3 length: 16 amino acids. This CDR3 reads CATSRSRTADNQPQHF. CDR3 nucleotide sequence: TGTGCCACCAGCAGATCACGGACAGCCGACAATCAGCCCCAGCATTTT.

DNA for the CDR3: TGCGCCAGCAGCTTGGTGGCCGGACAGGGGTCGGGCAATGAGCAGTTCTTC. Translation: CASSLVAGQGSGNEQFF. V and J are TRBV5-1 and TRBJ2-1; 9 bases map to TRBD1. Germline CDR1 and CDR2: SGHRS and YFSETQ. V lost 0 bases and J lost 6; bases outside the gene matches: 10. The CDR3 totals 17 residues.

V is TRBV27 and J is TRBJ2-3, with 7 positions matching TRBD1. Per germline, CDR1 MNHEY and CDR2 SMNVEV (reference sequence). This CDR3 spans 16 amino acids. V lost 6 bases and J lost 2; bases outside the gene matches: 11. The CDR3 protein is CASRSNRGPFTDTQYF. The CDR3 DNA is TGTGCCAGCAGATCTAACAGGGGACCCTTCACAGATACGCAGTATTTT.